These 9 T cell receptor beta chains came from one sample sequenced in a study of identical twins. TCRdb called the 5' RACE reads again in MiXCR, with one record for every CDR3 protein. The sample contains some 1,600,000 distinct CDR3 sequences, roughly a third of which appear only once. Material: cord blood. The origin of the receptors is a newborn girl in good health.

V gene TRBV21-1 combines with J gene TRBJ2-1; whether TRBD1, the table's D call, matches the DNA was not checked. TRBV21-1 is a listed pseudogene. This CDR3 region has 13 residues. CDR3 amino acids: CASSANRASEQFF. The CDR3 nucleotides are TGTGCCAGCAGCGCCAACAGGGCTAGTGAGCAGTTCTTC.

The chain employs TRBV3-1 and TRBJ1-5; 7 bases are shared with TRBD1. Germline values: CDR1 LGHDT, CDR2 YNNKEL (reference sequence). The CDR3 runs 14 residues. V lost 5 bases, J lost 6 bases, and 7 bases stayed unmatched. The CDR3 sequence: CASSESRGSQPQHF. Here the CDR3 DNA reads TGTGCCAGCAGCGAGTCCAGGGGGAGTCAGCCCCAGCATTTT.

As concerns this clonotype: A much larger clone differs from this one at a single base, so this may be a read error. The J gene is TRBJ2-1, the V gene TRBV7-9, with D maybe TRBD2 (5 bases). CDR3 length: 16 residues. Germline lookup yields CDR1 SEHNR and CDR2 FQNEAQ (reference sequence). The CDR3 nucleotides read TGTGCCAGCAGCTTAGGCACTAGTTGGACGTACATTGAGCAGTTCTTC. Protein: CASSLGTSWTYIEQFF.

This clonotype was recorded many times. The CDR3 DNA is TGTGCCAGCAGTTATGGACAGGGTTACAATGAGCAGTTCTTC. Translated: CASSYGQGYNEQFF. The chain joins TRBV6-5 to TRBJ2-1; 8 nucleotides agree with TRBD1. The V gene end was trimmed by 3 bases and the J gene end by 4 bases; junction bases not matched to a gene: 2. The CDR3 length is 14 residues. The germline CDR1 and CDR2 sequences are MNHEY and SVGAGI.

The chain joins TRBV6-6 to TRBJ1-5; no firm D call. Germline values: CDR1 MNHNY, CDR2 SVGAGI (reference sequence). Trimming shortened V by 2 bases and J by 3 bases, and 8 bases separated the two germline ends. There are 14 residues in the CDR3. CDR3 bases: TGTGCCAGCAGTTACCAGGAGGCCAATCAGCCCCAGCATTTT. As protein: CASSYQEANQPQHF.

This clonotype showed up just a few times. The rearrangement uses TRBV20-1 and TRBJ2-7; TRBD1 might be the D (7 bases). Trimming cost V 3 bases and J 3 bases, with 15 bases left between them. The CDR3 is 14 amino acids. Germline CDR1 reads DFQATT; CDR2 reads SNEGSKA (reference sequence). The CDR3: CSASRGAQDYEQYF. For the CDR3, the DNA is TGCAGTGCTAGCAGGGGGGCTCAGGACTACGAGCAGTACTTC.

The rearrangement links TRBV10-3 to TRBJ1-1; 7 bases agree with TRBD1. The CDR3 runs to 13 residues. Germline CDR1 and CDR2: ENHRY and SYGVKD. The V and J ends lost 2 bases and 12 bases, in that order; junction bases with no gene match: 9. In DNA, the CDR3 is TGTGCCATCAGTGAGGGACAGGTCCCTCAATCTTTCTTT. Its translation: CAISEGQVPQSFF.

V gene TRBV20-1 combines with J gene TRBJ2-7, with D perhaps matching TRBD1 or TRBD2 (5 bases each). With 2 bases removed from V and 2 bases from J, the gap between germline ends came to 16 bases. Germline V lookup: CDR1 DFQATT, CDR2 SNEGSKA (reference sequence). CDR3 length: 15 residues. The chain's CDR3 is CSARRPGPVTYEQYF. The CDR3 bases are TGCAGTGCTAGACGGCCGGGGCCAGTTACCTACGAGCAGTACTTC.

This clonotype has ten or more counts. V and J are TRBV29-1 and TRBJ2-5, with 8 bases aligning to TRBD1. Germline V CDR1 and CDR2: SQVTM, ANQGSEA. Trimming removed 3 bases from V and 3 bases from J; junction bases left unmatched: 3. There are 13 residues in the CDR3. CDR3 in amino acids: CSVDPTGEETQYF. CDR3 nucleotide sequence: TGCAGCGTTGACCCGACAGGGGAAGAGACCCAGTACTTC.